The next 31 T cell receptor beta chains were all read from a single sample in a study of T-cell reconstitution after alpha-beta-depleted transplantation in children. For TCRbeta, the library was prepared with unique molecular identifiers. TCRdb re-called the PCR reads with MiXCR, one entry per CDR3 protein. This sample carries approximately 510,000 distinct CDR3 sequences, 15% to 20% of them seen once, and the ten largest clones take roughly 3.3%. Sequenced material: PBMCs from the stem cell graft donor, taken from the stem cell graft. These receptors all come from a human donor who donated a stem cell graft to a child with acute lymphoblastic leukemia.

This clonotype has more than one count but fewer than ten. The V gene is TRBV4-1, the J gene TRBJ2-3; 14 nucleotides match TRBD2. The CDR3 is 17 amino acids. With V trimmed by 2 bases and J by 7 bases, 8 bases remained unmatched. Per the germline V gene, CDR1 is MGHRA and CDR2 is YSYEKL. DNA of the CDR3: TGCGCCAGCAGCCAACCAGGACTAGCGGGAGGATCAAATACGCAGTATTTT. Translated, it gives CASSQPGLAGGSNTQYF.

The chain is built from TRBV4-2 and TRBJ2-7, with D uncertain. The V gene's germline CDR1 is LGHNA and CDR2 YNFKEQ. The CDR3 contains 13 residues. Trimming removed 1 base at V and 3 bases at J, with 7 bases between. The CDR3 bases are TGTGCCAGCAGCCAAGGTCCCGACTACGAGCAGTACTTC. Its translation is CASSQGPDYEQYF.

This clonotype was recorded once. The chain uses TRBV20-1 and TRBJ2-7, with 13 nucleotides matching TRBD2. The V gene's germline CDR1 is DFQATT and CDR2 SNEGSKA (reference sequence). CDR3 length: 13 amino acids. With 3 bases clipped from V and 10 bases from J, the junction kept 6 bases outside the gene matches. The CDR3 bases are TGCAGTGCTAGGGGGACTAGCGGGGTCGACCAGTACTTC. This codes for CSARGTSGVDQYF.

The V gene is TRBV12-3 or TRBV12-4, the J gene TRBJ2-1; the D gene is possibly TRBD1 (6 bases). Trimming removed 7 bases from V and 8 bases from J, with 18 bases in between. This CDR3 contains 14 residues. The CDR3 nucleotides read TGTGCCAGCACTCTGGGGGCTAGCAGCGATGAGCAGTTCTTC. It specifies CASTLGASSDEQFF.

This clonotype was picked up a small number of times. At one of its ends the junction is not consistent with the germline gene, which may arise from a read error. This chain joins TRBV12-3 or TRBV12-4 and TRBJ2-1; D is unclear. CDR3 length equals 14 residues. The CDR3 reads CASSLTHSYTEQFF. The CDR3 nucleotides are TGTGCCAGCAGTTTGACGCACTCATACACTGAGCAGTTCTTC.

This clonotype has more than one count but fewer than ten. V and J are TRBV20-1 and TRBJ1-4; D gene ambiguous. The CDR3 runs 13 residues. V lost 0 bases, J lost 10 bases, and 12 bases lay in between. Germline CDR1 and CDR2: DFQATT and SNEGSKA (reference sequence). CDR3: CSARERVGSKLFF. DNA of the CDR3: TGCAGTGCTAGAGAAAGAGTCGGCTCAAAACTGTTTTTT.

J is TRBJ2-1 and V is TRBV29-1, with D perhaps assigned TRBD1 or TRBD2 (7 bases each). V lost 5 bases, J lost 7 bases, and 24 bases lay in between. The length of the CDR3 is 16 residues. The germline CDR1 and CDR2 sequences are SQVTM and ANQGSEA. This chain's CDR3 is CSVQGEGGSGVNEQFF. The CDR3 bases are TGCAGCGTTCAGGGGGAAGGCGGGAGCGGCGTGAATGAGCAGTTCTTC.

The chain links TRBV18 to TRBJ2-5, with D possibly matching TRBD2 (6 bases). Trimming stripped 4 bases from V and 4 bases from J, with 10 bases between. In germline, CDR1 is KGHSH, CDR2 LQKENI. The CDR3 runs to 13 residues. The CDR3 coding sequence is TGTGCCAGCTCACAGGGAGCGGGAGAGACCCAGTACTTC. This encodes CASSQGAGETQYF.

The V and J genes are TRBV29-1 and TRBJ2-7, with TRBD1 matching 10 bases. The germline gives CDR1 SQVTM, CDR2 ANQGSEA. The J segment lost 5 bases and the V segment lost 1 base, leaving 5 bases of the junction unmatched. CDR3 length equals 14 residues. The CDR3 DNA is TGCAGCGTTGAAGGGGACAGGGGCATCAACGAGCAGTACTTC. Translating gives CSVEGDRGINEQYF.

The chain has TRBV11-1 and TRBJ2-2; 7 positions match TRBD2. The CDR3 runs 18 residues. With 5 bases clipped from V and 3 bases from J, the junction kept 15 bases outside the gene matches. Germline V lookup: CDR1 SGHAT, CDR2 FQDESV (reference sequence). In nucleotides, the CDR3 is TGTGCCAGCAGCCTCACATCGGGCCTAGCGGACCACACCGGGGAGCTGTTTTTT. Amino acid sequence: CASSLTSGLADHTGELFF.

This clonotype qualifies as medium-sized. This chain connects TRBV12-3 or TRBV12-4 to TRBJ1-1; D unclear. CDR3 length equals 11 residues. V was cut by 3 bases and J by 5 bases, with 4 bases left in between. CDR3 DNA sequence: TGTGCCAGCAGTTTGGGGACTGAAGCTTTCTTT. Its protein product is CASSLGTEAFF.

This clonotype was counted a few times. The chain employs TRBV27 and TRBJ2-3, with TRBD1 as a possible D gene (8 bases). The CDR3 length is 15 residues. With 6 bases removed from V and 2 bases from J, the gap between germline ends came to 15 bases. Germline loops: CDR1 MNHEY, CDR2 SMNVEV (reference sequence). The CDR3 protein is CASSREDRVTDTQYF. The DNA of the CDR3 is TGTGCCAGCAGCCGGGAGGACAGGGTCACAGATACGCAGTATTTT.

The CDR3 DNA is TGTGCCAGCAGTTTTATGGCAGGGGGCTTCCAAGAGACCCAGTACTTC. Amino acid sequence: CASSFMAGGFQETQYF. The chain couples TRBV27 to TRBJ2-5; TRBD1 agrees at 8 bases. This CDR3 is 16 amino acids long. The V and J ends lost 3 bases and 1 base, in that order; junction bases with no gene match: 7. Germline CDR1 is MNHEY and CDR2 is SMNVEV (reference sequence).

The chain combines TRBV29-1 with TRBJ2-4, with a tentative D call TRBD1 (5 bases). This CDR3 contains 13 residues. V lost 6 bases, J lost 2 bases, and 11 bases lay in between. Germline V gene lookup returns CDR1 SQVTM and CDR2 ANQGSEA. For the CDR3, the DNA is TGCAGCGTGTTAGGGGTGACCAAAAACATTCAGTACTTC. Protein sequence: CSVLGVTKNIQYF. The full variable domain, completed using reference TRBV29-1 and TRBJ2-4, is SAVISQKPSRDICQRGTSLTIQCQVDSQVTMMFWYRQQPGQSLTLIATANQGSEATYESGFVIDKFPISRPNLTFSTLTVSNMSPEDSSIYLCSVLGVTKNIQYFGAGTRLSVL.

The V and J genes are TRBV5-1 and TRBJ2-7; 11 nucleotides match TRBD1. V lost 6 bases to trimming and J lost 3 bases; unmatched junction nucleotides: 11. The V gene's germline CDR1 is SGHRS and CDR2 YFSETQ. The CDR3 sequence is 16 residues long. As DNA, the CDR3 is TGCGCCAGCAATCCCGACCCCGGGACAGGGGGCTACGAGCAGTACTTC. Amino acid sequence: CASNPDPGTGGYEQYF.

The chain uses TRBV27 and TRBJ2-7; no definite D call. V was cut by 4 bases and J by 4 bases, with 14 bases left in between. The CDR3 sequence is 14 residues long. Germline CDR1 reads MNHEY; CDR2 reads SMNVEV (reference sequence). CDR3 DNA: TGTGCCAGCAGTTGGTCCAGTATAGGGTACGAGCAGTACTTC. Translated, it gives CASSWSSIGYEQYF.

This clonotype was detected only a few times. The chain couples TRBV10-3 to TRBJ2-7; a weak D match, TRBD2 (6 bases). The CDR3 consists of 14 residues. The germline V gene encodes CDR1 ENHRY and CDR2 SYGVKD. V was cut by 3 bases and J by 2 bases, with 11 bases left in between. The CDR3 DNA reads TGTGCCATCAGTGAAGGCGGGAACCCCTACGAGCAGTACTTC. This codes for CAISEGGNPYEQYF.

A few counts support this clonotype. This sequence joins TRBV5-1 and TRBJ2-7; the D is unclear. This CDR3 is 14 amino acids long. The V end lost 2 bases, the J end lost 0 bases, and 9 bases lay between the germline ends. The germline V gene has CDR1 SGHRS and CDR2 YFSETQ. The CDR3 is CASSLHPDSYEQYF. DNA of the CDR3: TGCGCCAGCAGCTTACACCCGGACTCCTACGAGCAGTACTTC.

This clonotype occurred a few times. V is TRBV18 and J is TRBJ2-7; D not certain. The CDR3 is 15 residues long. The V gene lost 5 bases and the J gene lost 2 bases, with 16 bases spanning the gap. CDR1 and CDR2 from the germline V gene are KGHSH and LQKENI. CDR3 region: CASSSMELDPYEQYF. The CDR3 nucleotides are TGTGCCAGCTCATCTATGGAACTGGACCCCTACGAGCAGTACTTC.

The chain recombines TRBV5-1 with TRBJ2-7, with D hard to call. The CDR3 has 15 amino acids. Germline V lookup: CDR1 SGHRS, CDR2 YFSETQ. Trimming shortened V by 0 bases and J by 1 base, and 11 bases separated the two germline ends. CDR3 amino acids: CASSLEGLGSYEQYF. CDR3 nucleotide sequence: TGCGCCAGCAGCTTGGAAGGGCTGGGGTCCTACGAGCAGTACTTC.

Of note for this clonotype: A much larger clone differs from this one at a single base, so this may be a read error. The rearrangement links TRBV27 to TRBJ1-5; D uncertain. V gave up 2 bases and J gave up 4 bases, with 6 bases separating them. The CDR3 runs to 13 residues. In germline, CDR1 is MNHEY, CDR2 SMNVEV (reference sequence). The CDR3 DNA reads as TGTGCCAGCAGTTTAAGGGAGAATCAGCCCCAGCATTTT. Translated, it gives CASSLRENQPQHF.

This clonotype was counted a few times. The gene calls are TRBV7-9 and TRBJ1-5, with D uncertain. The V and J ends lost 5 bases and 5 bases respectively, with 13 bases between them. The CDR3 consists of 14 residues. Germline-derived CDR1 and CDR2 are SEHNR and FQNEAQ (reference sequence). CDR3 sequence reads: CASSHEGRYQPQHF. In DNA form, the CDR3 reads TGTGCCAGCAGCCACGAAGGGCGTTATCAGCCCCAGCATTTT.

This clonotype was seen a handful of times. The chain couples TRBV5-1 to TRBJ2-1, with D possibly being TRBD2 (6 bases). Germline V lookup: CDR1 SGHRS, CDR2 YFSETQ. The V end lost 0 bases, the J end lost 3 bases, and 10 bases lay between the germline ends. The CDR3 has 15 amino acids. The CDR3 protein is CASSLVGEDYNEQFF. DNA of the CDR3: TGCGCCAGCAGCTTGGTCGGGGAGGACTACAATGAGCAGTTCTTC. The full variable domain, rest sourced from reference TRBV5-1 and TRBJ2-1, is KAGVTQTPRYLIKTRGQQVTLSCSPISGHRSVSWYQQTPGQGLQFLFEYFSETQRNKGNFPGRFSGRQFSNSRSEMNVSTLELGDSALYLCASSLVGEDYNEQFFGPGTRLTVL.

This clonotype came up a few times. The genes are TRBV6-1 and TRBJ2-7; D is tentatively TRBD1 or TRBD2 (5 bases each). Trimming pared 0 bases from V and 2 bases from J, leaving 17 bases between. Per the germline V gene, CDR1 is MNHNS and CDR2 is SASEGT. The CDR3 covers 17 residues. Written as DNA, the CDR3 is TGTGCCAGCAGTGAAGCGTCAGGGACGGTGGCTCCCTACGAGCAGTACTTC. Protein product: CASSEASGTVAPYEQYF.

This clonotype was picked up many times. The chain carries TRBV5-1 and TRBJ2-2; TRBD2 agrees at 11 bases. J lost 1 base, V lost 0 bases, and 2 bases had no gene match. The germline gives CDR1 SGHRS, CDR2 YFSETQ. CDR3 length: 17 amino acids. Here the CDR3 DNA reads TGCGCCAGCAGCTTGGAGACTAGCGGGATGAACACCGGGGAGCTGTTTTTT. It codes for CASSLETSGMNTGELFF.

The sample holds a few counts of this clonotype. The gene calls are TRBV6-1 and TRBJ2-1; 9 bases match TRBD2. The germline V gene has CDR1 MNHNS and CDR2 SASEGT. With V trimmed by 7 bases and J by 6 bases, 19 bases remained unmatched. The CDR3 consists of 18 residues. CDR3 coding DNA: TGTGCCAGCACCCCCAGGCTAGCGGGGCCCCAATTGCTCAATGAGCAGTTCTTC. Its protein product is CASTPRLAGPQLLNEQFF.

The chain has TRBV5-1 and TRBJ2-1; D remains ambiguous. CDR3 length equals 14 residues. Trimming left V 3 bases short and J 2 bases short, with 9 bases between. Germline V CDR1 and CDR2: SGHRS, YFSETQ. CDR3 residues: CASSSASAYNEQFF. DNA of the CDR3: TGCGCCAGCAGCTCCGCATCGGCCTACAATGAGCAGTTCTTC.

There are a few counts of this clonotype. The chain links TRBV12-3 or TRBV12-4 to TRBJ2-2; 10 bases fit TRBD1. The CDR3 is made up of 16 amino acids. J was trimmed by 4 bases and V by 5 bases; bases with no gene match: 7. In nucleotides, the CDR3 is TGTGCCAGCAGTCTGGCCGGGACAGGGGTCACCGGGGAGCTGTTTTTT. Its protein product is CASSLAGTGVTGELFF.

DNA of the CDR3: TGTGCCAGCTCACCACTAGGGACAGGGGGCGCTGGCTATGGCTACACCTTC. Its translation: CASSPLGTGGAGYGYTF. The chain employs TRBV18 and TRBJ1-2; 12 bases match TRBD1. After removal of 1 base from V and 4 bases from J, the junction contained 7 bases not matched to a gene. Germline-derived CDR1 and CDR2 are KGHSH and LQKENI. The CDR3 contains 17 residues.

This clonotype was observed a handful of times. The chain joins TRBV5-1 to TRBJ2-5; TRBD1 agrees at 7 bases. The junction had 3 bases not matched to a gene; V was cut back by 3 bases and J by 4 bases. CDR3 length: 13 residues. Germline values: CDR1 SGHRS, CDR2 YFSETQ. The CDR3 region has the DNA TGCGCCAGCAGCTACAGGGGCCCAGAGACCCAGTACTTC. This encodes CASSYRGPETQYF.

This clonotype showed up just a few times. The chain joins TRBV5-5 to TRBJ1-5; 7 bases are shared with TRBD1. CDR1 and CDR2 (germline): SGHKS, YYEKEE (reference sequence). The CDR3 covers 15 residues. With V trimmed by 4 bases and J by 0 bases, 4 bases remained unmatched. CDR3 sequence: CASSTGDSSNQPQHF. For the CDR3, the DNA is TGTGCCAGCAGCACAGGGGACAGTAGCAATCAGCCCCAGCATTTT. Full variable domain (rest looked up from reference TRBV5-5 and TRBJ1-5): DAGVTQSPTHLIKTRGQQVTLRCSPISGHKSVSWYQQVLGQGPQFIFQYYEKEERGRGNFPDRFSARQFPNYSSELNVNALLLGDSALYLCASSTGDSSNQPQHFGDGTRLSIL.